This T cell receptor beta chain was recovered during a study of blood T cell repertoires in COVID-19. Study summary: Acute and convalescent COVID-19 samples came from the United States, Italy and Spain. PBMCs, B-cell-depleted T cells, or T cells provided the cDNA or gDNA that made up the material.

Clones were sequenced by immunoSEQ multiplex PCR, and TCRdb holds only the in-frame ones, with some missing. The sample has 76,000 or so clones, around 88% seen once. Sample: peripheral blood. This receptor was identified in a man aged 25 to 40 with acute or convalescent COVID-19.

The CDR3 loop is CASSLQGVNTGELFF. CDR3 nucleotides: TGTGCCAGCAGTTTACAGGGGGTGAACACCGGGGAGCTGTTTTTT. The rearrangement links TRBV28 to TRBJ2-2; 7 nucleotides align to TRBD1. CDR3 length equals 15 residues. J lost 1 base, V lost 2 bases, and 1 base had no gene match. From germline, CDR1 is MDHEN and CDR2 SYDVKM. The whole variable domain, filled in from reference TRBV28 and TRBJ2-2, reads DVKVTQSSRYLVKRTGEKVFLECVQDMDHENMFWYRQDPGLGLRLIYFSYDVKMKEKGDIPEGYSVSREKKERFSLILESASTNQTSMYLCASSLQGVNTGELFFGEGSRLTVL.